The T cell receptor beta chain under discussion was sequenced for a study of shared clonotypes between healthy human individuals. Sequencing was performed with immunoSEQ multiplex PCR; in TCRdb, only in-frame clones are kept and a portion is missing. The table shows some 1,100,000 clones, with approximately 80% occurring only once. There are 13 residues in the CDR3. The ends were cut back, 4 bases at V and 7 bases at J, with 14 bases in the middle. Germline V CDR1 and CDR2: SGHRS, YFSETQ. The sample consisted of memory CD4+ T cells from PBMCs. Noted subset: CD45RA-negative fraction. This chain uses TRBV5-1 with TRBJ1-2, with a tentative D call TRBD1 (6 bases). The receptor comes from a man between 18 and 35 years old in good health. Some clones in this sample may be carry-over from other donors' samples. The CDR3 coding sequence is TGCGCCAGCAGCGTTCAACAGGGAAGTGGCTACACCTTC. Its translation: CASSVQQGSGYTF.